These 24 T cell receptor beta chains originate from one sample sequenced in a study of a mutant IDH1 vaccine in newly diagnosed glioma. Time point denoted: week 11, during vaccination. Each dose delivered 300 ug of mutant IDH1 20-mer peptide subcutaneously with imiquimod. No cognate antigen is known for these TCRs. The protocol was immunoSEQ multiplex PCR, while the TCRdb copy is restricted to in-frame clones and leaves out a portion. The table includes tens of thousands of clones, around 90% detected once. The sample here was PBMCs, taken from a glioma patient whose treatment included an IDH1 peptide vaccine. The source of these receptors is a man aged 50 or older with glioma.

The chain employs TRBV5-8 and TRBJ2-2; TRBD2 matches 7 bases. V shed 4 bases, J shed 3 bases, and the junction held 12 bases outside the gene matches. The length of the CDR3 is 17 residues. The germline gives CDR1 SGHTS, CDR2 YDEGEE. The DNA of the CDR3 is TGTGCCAGCAGCCGAGACCCTAGCGGCAGATACACCGGGGAGCTGTTTTTT. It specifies CASSRDPSGRYTGELFF.

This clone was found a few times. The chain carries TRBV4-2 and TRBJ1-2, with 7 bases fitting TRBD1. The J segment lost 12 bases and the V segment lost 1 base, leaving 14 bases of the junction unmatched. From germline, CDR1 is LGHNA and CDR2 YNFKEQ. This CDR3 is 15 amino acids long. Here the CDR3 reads CASSQGSRRQGDNTF. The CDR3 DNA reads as TGTGCCAGCAGCCAAGGCTCGAGGAGACAGGGTGATAACACCTTC.

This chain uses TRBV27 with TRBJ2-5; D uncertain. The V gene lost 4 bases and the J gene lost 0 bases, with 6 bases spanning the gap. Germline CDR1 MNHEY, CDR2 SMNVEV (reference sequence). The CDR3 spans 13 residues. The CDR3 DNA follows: TGTGCCAGCAGTTCACCCTACCAAGAGACCCAGTACTTC. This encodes CASSSPYQETQYF.

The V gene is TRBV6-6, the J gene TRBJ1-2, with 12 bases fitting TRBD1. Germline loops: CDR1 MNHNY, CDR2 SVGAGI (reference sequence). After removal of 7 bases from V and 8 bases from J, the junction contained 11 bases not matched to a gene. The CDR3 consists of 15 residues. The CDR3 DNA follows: TGTGCCAGCATCCCCGGGACAGGGGGCTTAGAAGGCTACACCTTC. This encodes CASIPGTGGLEGYTF.

DNA for the CDR3: TGCGCCAGCAGCCAAGAGTTGGGACAGCACAATCAGCCCCAGCATTTT. This sequence encodes CASSQELGQHNQPQHF. The chain combines TRBV4-1 with TRBJ1-5; TRBD1 matches 7 bases. The CDR3 covers 16 residues. Germline lookup yields CDR1 MGHRA and CDR2 YSYEKL. V lost 0 bases and J lost 3; bases outside the gene matches: 5.

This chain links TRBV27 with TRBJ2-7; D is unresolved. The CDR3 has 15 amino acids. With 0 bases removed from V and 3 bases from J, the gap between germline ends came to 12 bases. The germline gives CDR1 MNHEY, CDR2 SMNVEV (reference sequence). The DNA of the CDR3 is TGTGCCAGCAGTTTATCGGAGATCCCCATCTACGAGCAGTACTTC. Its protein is CASSLSEIPIYEQYF.

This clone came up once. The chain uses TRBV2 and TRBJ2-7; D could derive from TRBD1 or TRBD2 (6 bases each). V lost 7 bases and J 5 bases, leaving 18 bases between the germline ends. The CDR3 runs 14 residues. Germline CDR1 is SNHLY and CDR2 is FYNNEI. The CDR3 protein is CASISLRGRHEQYF. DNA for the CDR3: TGTGCCAGCATTTCCCTACGGGGGCGGCACGAGCAGTACTTC.

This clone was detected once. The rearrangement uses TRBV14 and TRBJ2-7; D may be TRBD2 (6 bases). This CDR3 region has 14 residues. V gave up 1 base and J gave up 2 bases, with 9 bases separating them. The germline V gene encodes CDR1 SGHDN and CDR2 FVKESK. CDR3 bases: TGTGCCAGCAGCCAAGGGGCGGGAACCTACGAGCAGTACTTC. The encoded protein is CASSQGAGTYEQYF.

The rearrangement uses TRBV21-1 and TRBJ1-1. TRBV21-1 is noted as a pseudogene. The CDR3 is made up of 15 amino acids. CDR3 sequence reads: CASSKASGLRTEAFF. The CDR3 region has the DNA TGTGCCAGCAGCAAAGCGTCCGGGCTCCGGACTGAAGCTTTCTTT.

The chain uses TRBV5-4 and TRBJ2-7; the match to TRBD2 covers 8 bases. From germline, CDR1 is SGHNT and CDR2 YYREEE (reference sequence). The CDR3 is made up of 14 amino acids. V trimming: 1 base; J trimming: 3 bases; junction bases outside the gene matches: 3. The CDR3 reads CASSLSGGGYEQYF. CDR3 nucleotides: TGTGCCAGCAGCTTGAGCGGGGGAGGCTACGAGCAGTACTTC. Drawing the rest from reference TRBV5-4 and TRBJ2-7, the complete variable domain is ETGVTQSPTHLIKTRGQQVTLRCSSQSGHNTVSWYQQALGQGPQFIFQYYREEENGRGNFPPRFSGLQFPNYSSELNVNALELDDSALYLCASSLSGGGYEQYFGPGTRLTVT.

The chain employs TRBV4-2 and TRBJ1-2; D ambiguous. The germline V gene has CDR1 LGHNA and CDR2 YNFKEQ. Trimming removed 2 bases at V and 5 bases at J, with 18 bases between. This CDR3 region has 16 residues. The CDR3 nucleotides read TGTGCCAGCAGCCAATCCCAACTGGAAGGAAGGTATGGCTACACCTTC. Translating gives CASSQSQLEGRYGYTF.

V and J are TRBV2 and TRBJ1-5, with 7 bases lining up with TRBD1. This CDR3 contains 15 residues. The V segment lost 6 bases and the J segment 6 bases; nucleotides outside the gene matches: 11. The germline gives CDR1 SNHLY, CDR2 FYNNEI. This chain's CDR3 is CASRIDREMSQPQHF. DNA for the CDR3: TGTGCCAGCAGAATTGACAGGGAGATGAGTCAGCCCCAGCATTTT.

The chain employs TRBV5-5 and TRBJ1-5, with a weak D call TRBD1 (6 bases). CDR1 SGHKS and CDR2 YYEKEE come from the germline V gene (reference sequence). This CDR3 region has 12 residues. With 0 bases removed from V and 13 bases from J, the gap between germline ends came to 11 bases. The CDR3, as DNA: TGTGCCAGCAGCTTGGCGGGGGCACAACAGCATTTT. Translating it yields CASSLAGAQQHF.

The CDR3 protein is CASSLLGDNTYEQYF. CDR3 in DNA: TGTGCCAGCAGCTTGTTAGGAGACAACACCTACGAGCAGTACTTC. The chain carries TRBV5-6 and TRBJ2-7; D not certain. V was pared by 1 base and J by 2 bases, with 13 bases between. The CDR3 loop spans 15 amino acids. The germline V gene encodes CDR1 SGHDT and CDR2 YYEEEE. Full variable domain (outside the CDR3, taken from reference TRBV5-6 and TRBJ2-7): DAGVTQSPTHLIKTRGQQVTLRCSPKSGHDTVSWYQQALGQGPQFIFQYYEEEERQRGNFPDRFSGHQFPNYSSELNVNALLLGDSALYLCASSLLGDNTYEQYFGPGTRLTVT.

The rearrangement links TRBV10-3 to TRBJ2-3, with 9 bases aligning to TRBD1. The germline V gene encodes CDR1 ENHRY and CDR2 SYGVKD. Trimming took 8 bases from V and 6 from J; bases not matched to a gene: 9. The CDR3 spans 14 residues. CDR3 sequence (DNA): TGTGCCATCCTTAGCGGACAGGGGACGGATACGCAGTATTTT. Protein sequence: CAILSGQGTDTQYF.

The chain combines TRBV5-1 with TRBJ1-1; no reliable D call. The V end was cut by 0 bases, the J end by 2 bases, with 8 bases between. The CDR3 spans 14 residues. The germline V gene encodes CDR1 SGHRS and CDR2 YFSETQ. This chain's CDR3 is CASSLDGLNTEAFF. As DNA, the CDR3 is TGCGCCAGCAGCTTGGACGGACTAAACACTGAAGCTTTCTTT.

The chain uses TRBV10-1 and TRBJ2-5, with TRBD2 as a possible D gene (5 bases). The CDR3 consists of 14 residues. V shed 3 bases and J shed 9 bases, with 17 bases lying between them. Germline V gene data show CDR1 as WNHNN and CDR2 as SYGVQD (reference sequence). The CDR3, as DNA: TGCGCCAGCAGTGACGAGGGCTTGACCGGGGCCCAGTACTTC. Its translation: CASSDEGLTGAQYF.

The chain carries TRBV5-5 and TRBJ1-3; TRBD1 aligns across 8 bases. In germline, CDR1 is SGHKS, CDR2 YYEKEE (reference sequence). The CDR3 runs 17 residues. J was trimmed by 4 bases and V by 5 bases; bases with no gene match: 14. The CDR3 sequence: CASRSTGANMGGNTIYF. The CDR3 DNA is TGTGCCAGCAGGTCGACAGGGGCAAACATGGGAGGAAACACCATATATTTT.

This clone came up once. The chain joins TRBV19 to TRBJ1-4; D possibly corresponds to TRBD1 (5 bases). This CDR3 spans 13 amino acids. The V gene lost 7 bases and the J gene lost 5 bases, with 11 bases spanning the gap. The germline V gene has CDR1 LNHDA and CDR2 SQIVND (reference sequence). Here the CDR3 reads CASTRGFNEKLFF. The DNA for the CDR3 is TGTGCCAGTACGAGGGGTTTCAATGAAAAACTGTTTTTT.

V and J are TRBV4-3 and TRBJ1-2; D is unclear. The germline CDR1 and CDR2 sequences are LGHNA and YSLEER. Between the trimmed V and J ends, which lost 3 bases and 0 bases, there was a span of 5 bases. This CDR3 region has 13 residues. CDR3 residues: CASSQGANYGYTF. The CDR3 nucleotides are TGCGCCAGCAGCCAGGGAGCTAACTATGGCTACACCTTC.

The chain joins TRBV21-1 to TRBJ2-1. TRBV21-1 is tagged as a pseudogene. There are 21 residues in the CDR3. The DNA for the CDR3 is TGTGCCAGCAGCAAAGGGATTAAGGGCAGGGAGCCATTTAGTTTGGTCAATGAGCAGTTCTTC. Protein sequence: CASSKGIKGREPFSLVNEQFF.

CDR3 in amino acids: CASSIGRNTIYF. The CDR3 nucleotides are TGTGCCAGCAGTATCGGCCGAAACACCATATATTTT. The chain employs TRBV28 and TRBJ1-3; D gene ambiguous. The V and J ends lost 5 bases and 5 bases respectively, with 7 bases between them. This CDR3 has 12 amino acids. From germline, CDR1 is MDHEN and CDR2 SYDVKM. Using reference TRBV28 and TRBJ1-3 for the parts outside the CDR3, the full variable domain is DVKVTQSSRYLVKRTGEKVFLECVQDMDHENMFWYRQDPGLGLRLIYFSYDVKMKEKGDIPEGYSVSREKKERFSLILESASTNQTSMYLCASSIGRNTIYFGEGSWLTVV.

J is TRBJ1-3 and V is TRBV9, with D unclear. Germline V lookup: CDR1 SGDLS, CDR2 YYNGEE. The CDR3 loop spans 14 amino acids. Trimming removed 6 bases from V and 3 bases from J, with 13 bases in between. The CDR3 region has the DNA TGTGCCAGCAACCCAGTTATCGGTGGAAACACCATATATTTT. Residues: CASNPVIGGNTIYF.

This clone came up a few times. The CDR3 sequence is CASSRSLSYEQYF. Written as DNA, the CDR3 is TGTGCCAGTAGTAGGTCCCTCTCCTACGAGCAGTACTTC. The chain recombines TRBV19 with TRBJ2-7; D is ambiguous. The V gene's germline CDR1 is LNHDA and CDR2 SQIVND (reference sequence). V lost 4 bases to trimming and J lost 0 bases, with 7 bases between them. The length of the CDR3 is 13 residues.